This T cell receptor beta chain was retrieved from a study of blood T cell repertoires in COVID-19. The wider study: Samples came from the United States, Italy and Spain, spanning acute and convalescent COVID-19. PBMCs, B-cell-depleted T cells, or T cells provided the cDNA or gDNA that made up the material.

Original processing notes: Amplification of reference gene primers provided the estimated nucleated cell counts. Clones were sequenced by immunoSEQ multiplex PCR, and TCRdb holds only the in-frame ones, with some missing. That table furnishes V, J and clone size, whereas the DNA furnished D and trimming. Seen here are 60,000 or so clones, around 90% observed once, and the top ten hold around 8.3%. The ends lost 3 bases at V and 2 bases at J; junction bases unmatched: 5. The CDR3 has 15 residues. Germline-derived CDR1 and CDR2 are MDHEN and SYDVKM. The origin of this receptor is a human donor with active COVID-19. The donor label of this sample is uncertain. Sequenced material: peripheral blood. The rearrangement joins TRBV28 to TRBJ2-5, with TRBD1 identical over 8 bases. The CDR3 sequence is CASSFTWDRQETQYF. CDR3 nucleotide sequence: TGTGCCAGCAGTTTCACCTGGGACAGGCAAGAGACCCAGTACTTC.